The 15 T cell receptor beta chains presented below share a single source sample, sequenced in a study of T cell repertoires in cytomegalovirus infection. From the reads, TCRdb called clonotypes with MiXCR, one entry per CDR3 protein. This sample has almost 500,000 distinct CDR3 sequences, with over 9% found just once. The sequenced sample was PBMCs. These receptors all stem from a human donor in good health (CMV status not recorded). Some clones in this sample may be carry-over from other donors' samples.

This clonotype was detected ten times or more. The chain has TRBV7-8 and TRBJ2-1; TRBD2 aligns across 10 bases. The CDR3 is 17 residues long. Germline CDR1 reads SGHVS; CDR2 reads FQNEAQ. J lost 0 bases, V lost 4 bases, and 6 bases had no gene match. In DNA, the CDR3 is TGTGCCAGCAGCTCCCAACTAGCGGGGAGCTCCTACAATGAGCAGTTCTTC. This codes for CASSSQLAGSSYNEQFF.

This clonotype has ten or more counts. The chain links TRBV4-2 to TRBJ2-3; 8 nucleotides line up with TRBD2. The trim removed 3 bases at V and 2 bases at J, leaving 7 bases unmatched. This CDR3 is 16 amino acids long. Germline CDR1 LGHNA, CDR2 YNFKEQ. CDR3 region: CASSQILAGITDTQYF. CDR3 DNA sequence: TGTGCCAGCAGCCAGATCCTAGCGGGTATCACAGATACGCAGTATTTT.

Turning to this clonotype: The CDR3 does not close with the conserved phenylalanine or tryptophan, likely indicating a read error. This rearrangement joins TRBV5-5 to TRBJ2-3; D is perhaps TRBD1 or TRBD2 (5 bases each). The CDR3 loop spans 20 amino acids. V was cut by 4 bases and J by 2 bases, with 29 bases left in between. Germline lookup yields CDR1 SGHKS and CDR2 YYEKEE (reference sequence). In DNA, the CDR3 is TGTGCCAGCAGCCGGGACCGGGCCTCCCTGCTTCTCGTCGACACAGATACGCAGTATTCT. Translating gives CASSRDRASLLLVDTDTQYS.

The chain links TRBV19 to TRBJ2-2; D is uncertain. V was shortened by 3 bases and J by 1 base, with 6 bases between the two germline ends. This CDR3 contains 14 residues. Germline CDR1 and CDR2: LNHDA and SQIVND (reference sequence). The CDR3 is CASSITENTGELFF. The CDR3 DNA is TGTGCCAGTAGTATTACGGAGAACACCGGGGAGCTGTTTTTT.

This chain uses TRBV19 with TRBJ1-1; no firm D call. V was cut by 4 bases and J by 1 base, with 4 bases left in between. The CDR3 is 12 residues long. Germline CDR1 reads LNHDA; CDR2 reads SQIVND (reference sequence). This CDR3 is CASSRWNTEAFF. The CDR3 DNA reads as TGTGCCAGTAGTAGGTGGAACACTGAAGCTTTCTTT.

This clonotype was counted ten times or more. The chain is built from TRBV3-1 and TRBJ1-2; no clear D gene. There are 12 residues in the CDR3. Germline V lookup: CDR1 LGHDT, CDR2 YNNKEL (reference sequence). Trimming stripped 0 bases from V and 8 bases from J, with 7 bases between. CDR3 coding DNA: TGTGCCAGCAGCCAAGAGCAAAGCGGCTACACCTTC. Its translation: CASSQEQSGYTF.

This clonotype was seen ten or more times. The chain links TRBV2 to TRBJ1-2, with D perhaps TRBD1 (5 bases). Per the germline V gene, CDR1 is SNHLY and CDR2 is FYNNEI. This CDR3 comprises 15 residues. Trimming cost V 1 base and J 4 bases, with 13 bases left between them. The CDR3: CASSEGGNLAYGYTF. CDR3 coding DNA: TGTGCCAGCAGTGAAGGGGGGAACCTGGCCTATGGCTACACCTTC.

This clonotype was detected a few times. The chain carries TRBV28 and TRBJ2-7; weak D call: TRBD2 (5 bases). The CDR3 runs 14 residues. The V gene's germline CDR1 is MDHEN and CDR2 SYDVKM. Deletions cut 4 bases from V and 6 bases from J, with 16 bases between. The CDR3 here is CASSSDTGRGEQYF. The CDR3 nucleotides are TGTGCCAGCAGTTCCGACACTGGACGGGGCGAGCAGTACTTC.

The rearrangement joins TRBV7-9 to TRBJ1-6; D is perhaps TRBD1 (5 bases). Germline CDR1 and CDR2: SEHNR and FQNEAQ (reference sequence). Deletions cut 2 bases from V and 6 bases from J, with 14 bases between. CDR3 size: 16 residues. The chain's CDR3 is CASSLSGQGLNSPLHF. In DNA form, the CDR3 reads TGTGCCAGCAGCTTAAGCGGTCAGGGTCTTAATTCACCCCTCCACTTT.

This clonotype has ten or more counts. The genes are TRBV7-3 and TRBJ2-2; D ambiguous. Trimming took off 5 bases at V and 4 bases at J, with 8 bases between the two ends. The CDR3 length is 13 residues. Germline lookup yields CDR1 SGHTA and CDR2 FQGTGA. CDR3 region: CASSPHSTGELFF. CDR3 nucleotide sequence: TGTGCCAGCAGCCCCCACTCCACCGGGGAGCTGTTTTTT.

At least ten counts were recorded for this clonotype. This chain uses TRBV6-1 with TRBJ2-1; no clear D gene. The germline CDR1 and CDR2 sequences are MNHNS and SASEGT. The CDR3 has 11 residues. The V and J ends lost 7 bases and 6 bases respectively, with 7 bases between them. The CDR3 sequence is CASTASNEQFF. CDR3 DNA: TGTGCCAGCACCGCAAGCAATGAGCAGTTCTTC.

This CDR3 is CAVQRRTYEQYF. CDR3 sequence (DNA): TGTGCTGTGCAGCGGAGAACCTACGAGCAGTACTTC. V usage is TRBV6-2 or TRBV6-3 and J usage is TRBJ2-7, with D possibly matching TRBD2 (5 bases). The CDR3 has 12 amino acids. The V gene's germline CDR1 is MNHEY and CDR2 SVGEGT.

Ten or more counts support this clonotype. V is TRBV6-2 or TRBV6-3 and J is TRBJ1-1; tentative D call: TRBD1 (5 bases). The CDR3 runs to 12 residues. Trimming removed 8 bases from V and 4 bases from J, with 11 bases in between. Germline-derived CDR1 and CDR2 are MNHEY and SVGEGT. For the CDR3, the DNA is TGTGCCAGCGGCAGGGTGAGCACTGAAGCTTTCTTT. Its protein is CASGRVSTEAFF.

This clonotype came up many times. The chain joins TRBV12-3 or TRBV12-4 to TRBJ1-2; 12 bases line up with TRBD1. J was trimmed by 1 base and V by 4 bases; bases with no gene match: 7. The CDR3 loop spans 17 amino acids. CDR3 residues: CASSSRDRGPGNYGYTF. For the CDR3, the DNA is TGTGCCAGCAGTTCCCGGGACAGGGGGCCGGGTAACTATGGCTACACCTTC.

This clonotype was seen a few times. The CDR3 is CASIPRRRGTEQYF. As DNA, the CDR3 is TGTGCCAGCATTCCTAGGCGGAGGGGTACCGAGCAGTACTTC. The genes are TRBV28 and TRBJ2-7; weak D call: TRBD2 (6 bases). V lost 7 bases and J lost 6, with 19 bases in between. Germline V gives CDR1 MDHEN, CDR2 SYDVKM. The CDR3 consists of 14 residues.